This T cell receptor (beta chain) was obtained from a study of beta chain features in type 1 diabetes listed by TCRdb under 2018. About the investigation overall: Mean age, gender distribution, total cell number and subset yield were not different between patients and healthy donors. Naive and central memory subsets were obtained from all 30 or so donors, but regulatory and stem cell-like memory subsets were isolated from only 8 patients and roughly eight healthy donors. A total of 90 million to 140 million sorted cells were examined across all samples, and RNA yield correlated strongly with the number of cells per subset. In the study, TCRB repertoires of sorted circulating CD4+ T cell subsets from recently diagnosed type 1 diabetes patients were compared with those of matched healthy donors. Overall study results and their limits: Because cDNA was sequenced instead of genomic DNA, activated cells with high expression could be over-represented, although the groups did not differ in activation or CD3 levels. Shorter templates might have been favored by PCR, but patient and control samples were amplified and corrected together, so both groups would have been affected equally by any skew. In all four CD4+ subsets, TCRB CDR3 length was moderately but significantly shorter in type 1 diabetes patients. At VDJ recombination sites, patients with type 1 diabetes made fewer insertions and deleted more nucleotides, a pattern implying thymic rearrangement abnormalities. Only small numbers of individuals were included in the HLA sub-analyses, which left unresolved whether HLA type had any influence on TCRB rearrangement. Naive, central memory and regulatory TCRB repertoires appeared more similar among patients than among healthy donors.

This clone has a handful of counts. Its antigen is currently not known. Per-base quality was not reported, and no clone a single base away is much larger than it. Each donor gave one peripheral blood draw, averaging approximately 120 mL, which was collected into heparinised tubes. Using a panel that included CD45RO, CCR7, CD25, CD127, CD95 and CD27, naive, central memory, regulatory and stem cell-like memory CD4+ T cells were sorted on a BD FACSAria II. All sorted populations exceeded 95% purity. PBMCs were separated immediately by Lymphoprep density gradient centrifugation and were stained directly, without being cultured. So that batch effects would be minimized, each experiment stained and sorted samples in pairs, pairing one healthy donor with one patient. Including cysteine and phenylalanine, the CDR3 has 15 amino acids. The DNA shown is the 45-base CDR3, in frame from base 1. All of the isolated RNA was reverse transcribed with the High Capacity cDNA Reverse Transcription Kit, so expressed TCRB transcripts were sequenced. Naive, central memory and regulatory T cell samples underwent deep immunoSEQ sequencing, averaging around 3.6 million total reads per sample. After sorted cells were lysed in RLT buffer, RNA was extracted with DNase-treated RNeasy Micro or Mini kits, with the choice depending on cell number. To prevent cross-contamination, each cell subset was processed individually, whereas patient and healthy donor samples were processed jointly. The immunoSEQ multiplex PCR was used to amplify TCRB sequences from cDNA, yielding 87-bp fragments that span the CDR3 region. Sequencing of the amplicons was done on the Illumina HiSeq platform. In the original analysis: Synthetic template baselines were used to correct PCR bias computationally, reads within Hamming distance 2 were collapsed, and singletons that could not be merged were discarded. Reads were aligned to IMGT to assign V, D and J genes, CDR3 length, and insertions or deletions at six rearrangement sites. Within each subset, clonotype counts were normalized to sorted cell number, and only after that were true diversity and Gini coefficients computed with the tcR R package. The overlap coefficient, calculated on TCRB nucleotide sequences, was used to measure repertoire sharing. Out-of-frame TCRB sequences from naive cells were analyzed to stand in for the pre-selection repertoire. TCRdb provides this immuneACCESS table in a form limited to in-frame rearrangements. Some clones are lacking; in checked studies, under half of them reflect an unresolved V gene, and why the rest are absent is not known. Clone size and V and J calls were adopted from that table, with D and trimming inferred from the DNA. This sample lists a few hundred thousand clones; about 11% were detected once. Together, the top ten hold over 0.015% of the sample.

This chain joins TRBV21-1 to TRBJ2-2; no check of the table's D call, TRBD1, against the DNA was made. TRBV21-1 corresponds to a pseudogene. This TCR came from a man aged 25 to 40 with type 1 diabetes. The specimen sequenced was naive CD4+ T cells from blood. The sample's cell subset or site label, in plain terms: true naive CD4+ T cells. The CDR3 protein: CASSYWDTNTGELFF. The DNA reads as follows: TGTGCCAGCAGCTATTGGGACACGAACACCGGGGAGCTGTTTTTT.